A selection of T cell receptor beta chains follows, all from one sample in a study of T cell responses to AZD1222 COVID-19 vaccine. Repertoires were generated with immunoSEQ multiplex PCR, while TCRdb's copy carries only in-frame clones and drops some. The sample has roughly 80,000 clones, 75% to 90% seen once. The sample in question was peripheral blood, obtained on day 0 of AZD1222 vaccination. These receptors all stem from an adult in good health. Each CDR3 is given with its conserved first and last residue. Fields, in order: V gene, clone size, J gene, D gene, CDR3 protein, CDR3 DNA. The D gene is left open where the match is weak. Only some rows state a clone size, as once, few, many or a class for expanded clones.

v_call: TRBV28; clone_size: -; j_call: TRBJ2-7; d_call: -; cdr3_aa: CASKLRVLPYEQYF; cdr3_nt: TGTGCCAGCAAACTACGTGTTCTACCCTACGAGCAGTACTTC
v_call: TRBV27; clone_size: -; j_call: TRBJ1-2; d_call: TRBD1; cdr3_aa: CASSQRVGDRAFYGYTF; cdr3_nt: TGTGCCAGCAGCCAAAGGGTAGGGGACAGGGCATTTTATGGCTACACCTTC
v_call: TRBV2; clone_size: once; j_call: TRBJ2-1; d_call: TRBD2; cdr3_aa: CASSPGLEYNKQFF; cdr3_nt: TGTGCCAGCAGCCCGGGACTAGAGTACAATAAGCAGTTCTTC
v_call: TRBV3-1/TRBV3-2; clone_size: once; j_call: TRBJ1-2; d_call: -; cdr3_aa: CASSQPTAYANYGYTF; cdr3_nt: TGTGCCAGCAGCCAACCTACAGCCTATGCTAACTATGGCTACACCTTC
v_call: TRBV15; clone_size: -; j_call: TRBJ2-1; d_call: -; cdr3_aa: CATSRVEGRNEQFF; cdr3_nt: TGTGCCACCAGCAGAGTAGAGGGGCGCAATGAGCAGTTCTTC
v_call: TRBV27; clone_size: -; j_call: TRBJ2-5; d_call: -; cdr3_aa: CASSRKTEETQYF; cdr3_nt: TGTGCCAGCAGTCGCAAGACCGAAGAGACCCAGTACTTC
v_call: TRBV3-1/TRBV3-2; clone_size: -; j_call: TRBJ1-2; d_call: TRBD1; cdr3_aa: CASSLAGTANGYTF; cdr3_nt: TGTGCCAGCAGCCTCGCCGGGACAGCCAATGGCTACACCTTC
v_call: TRBV6-5; clone_size: -; j_call: TRBJ1-5; d_call: -; cdr3_aa: CASTGQGLNNQPQHF; cdr3_nt: TGTGCCAGCACGGGACAAGGGTTGAACAATCAGCCCCAGCATTTT
v_call: TRBV5-1; clone_size: -; j_call: TRBJ1-1; d_call: -; cdr3_aa: CASSLLTGYTEAFF; cdr3_nt: TGCGCCAGCAGCTTATTGACGGGGTACACTGAAGCTTTCTTT
v_call: TRBV7-2; clone_size: -; j_call: TRBJ2-2; d_call: -; cdr3_aa: CASKVLGPGELFF; cdr3_nt: TGTGCCAGCAAGGTCCTGGGGCCCGGGGAGCTGTTTTTT
v_call: TRBV10-2; clone_size: -; j_call: TRBJ1-5; d_call: TRBD1; cdr3_aa: CASSQDRSNQPQHF; cdr3_nt: TGCGCCAGCAGCCAGGACAGGAGCAATCAGCCCCAGCATTTT
v_call: TRBV3-1/TRBV3-2; clone_size: -; j_call: TRBJ1-5; d_call: TRBD1; cdr3_aa: CASSKTGGNQPQHF; cdr3_nt: TGTGCCAGCAGCAAGACAGGGGGCAATCAGCCCCAGCATTTT
v_call: TRBV4-1; clone_size: -; j_call: TRBJ1-3; d_call: -; cdr3_aa: CATGAGLIGNTIYF; cdr3_nt: TGCGCCACCGGGGCGGGTCTTATTGGAAACACCATATATTTT
v_call: TRBV23-1; clone_size: -; j_call: TRBJ2-7; d_call: -; cdr3_aa: CASSQHDRIYEQYF; cdr3_nt: TGCGCCAGCAGTCAACATGACAGAATCTACGAGCAGTACTTC
v_call: TRBV24-1; clone_size: -; j_call: TRBJ1-5; d_call: -; cdr3_aa: CATSEAGSGQPQHF; cdr3_nt: TGTGCCACCAGTGAGGCGGGCTCTGGGCAGCCCCAGCATTTT
v_call: TRBV2; clone_size: -; j_call: TRBJ1-4; d_call: -; cdr3_aa: CASSEYEKLFF; cdr3_nt: TGTGCCAGCAGTGAGTATGAAAAACTGTTTTTT
v_call: TRBV11-2; clone_size: once; j_call: TRBJ2-7; d_call: -; cdr3_aa: CASSPSLVGAVYEQYF; cdr3_nt: TGTGCCAGCAGCCCCAGTTTGGTCGGGGCGGTCTACGAGCAGTACTTC
v_call: TRBV7-9; clone_size: -; j_call: TRBJ2-7; d_call: -; cdr3_aa: CASSPSAGSYEQYF; cdr3_nt: TGTGCCAGCAGCCCCTCCGCCGGCTCCTACGAGCAGTACTTC
v_call: TRBV9; clone_size: -; j_call: TRBJ1-1; d_call: TRBD1; cdr3_aa: CASSTRETGGTEAFF; cdr3_nt: TGTGCCAGCAGCACCCGAGAAACAGGGGGCACTGAAGCTTTCTTT
v_call: TRBV15; clone_size: -; j_call: TRBJ1-4; d_call: -; cdr3_aa: CATSSPRQTLATNEKLFF; cdr3_nt: TGTGCCACCAGCAGCCCGAGACAGACCCTTGCAACTAATGAAAAACTGTTTTTT
v_call: TRBV11-3; clone_size: -; j_call: TRBJ1-2; d_call: TRBD1; cdr3_aa: CASSSIRTGNYGYTF; cdr3_nt: TGTGCCAGCAGCTCCATAAGGACAGGGAACTATGGCTACACCTTC
v_call: TRBV6-4; clone_size: -; j_call: TRBJ2-4; d_call: TRBD1; cdr3_aa: CASSDSTGGANIQYF; cdr3_nt: TGTGCCAGCAGTGACTCGACAGGGGGCGCAAACATTCAGTACTTC
v_call: TRBV5-1; clone_size: once; j_call: TRBJ1-2; d_call: TRBD1; cdr3_aa: CASRPTGTENYGSGYTF; cdr3_nt: TGCGCCAGCAGGCCAACCGGGACAGAAAACTATGGGAGTGGCTACACCTTC
v_call: TRBV7-9; clone_size: few; j_call: TRBJ1-1; d_call: TRBD1; cdr3_aa: CASSRGEGQGGAFF; cdr3_nt: TGTGCCAGCAGCCGAGGGGAAGGACAGGGAGGAGCTTTCTTT
v_call: TRBV11-2; clone_size: -; j_call: TRBJ1-6; d_call: -; cdr3_aa: CASSSSYIGESPLHF; cdr3_nt: TGTGCCAGCAGCTCAAGCTATATCGGGGAATCACCCCTCCACTTT
v_call: TRBV6-4; clone_size: -; j_call: TRBJ1-1; d_call: -; cdr3_aa: CASSVTMNTEAFF; cdr3_nt: TGTGCCAGCAGTGTAACCATGAACACTGAAGCTTTCTTT
v_call: TRBV7-3; clone_size: -; j_call: TRBJ1-6; d_call: -; cdr3_aa: CASSSGNSPLHF; cdr3_nt: TGTGCCAGCAGCTCGGGTAATTCACCCCTCCACTTT
v_call: TRBV5-8; clone_size: -; j_call: TRBJ2-7; d_call: -; cdr3_aa: CASSLQTGYEQYF; cdr3_nt: TGTGCCAGCAGCCTACAGACAGGATACGAGCAGTACTTC
v_call: TRBV15; clone_size: once; j_call: TRBJ1-1; d_call: -; cdr3_aa: CATGVLNTEAFF; cdr3_nt: TGTGCCACGGGTGTTTTGAACACTGAAGCTTTCTTT
v_call: TRBV15; clone_size: -; j_call: TRBJ2-3; d_call: -; cdr3_aa: CATSRTSTKFPGNTQYF; cdr3_nt: TGTGCCACCAGCAGAACCTCCACCAAGTTCCCCGGGAATACGCAGTATTTT
v_call: TRBV15; clone_size: -; j_call: TRBJ2-1; d_call: TRBD2; cdr3_aa: CATSSRERGGRDEQFF; cdr3_nt: TGTGCCACCAGCAGCAGGGAGCGGGGGGGCCGAGATGAGCAGTTCTTC
v_call: TRBV28; clone_size: -; j_call: TRBJ1-2; d_call: -; cdr3_aa: CASITGTAVPYTF; cdr3_nt: TGTGCCAGCATTACCGGGACGGCGGTTCCGTACACCTTC
v_call: TRBV28; clone_size: -; j_call: TRBJ2-1; d_call: TRBD2; cdr3_aa: CASSLETSGGAYNEQFF; cdr3_nt: TGTGCCAGCAGTTTAGAGACTAGCGGGGGTGCCTACAATGAGCAGTTCTTC
v_call: TRBV6-2/TRBV6-3; clone_size: once; j_call: TRBJ2-2; d_call: -; cdr3_aa: CASSTTGELFF; cdr3_nt: TGTGCCAGCAGTACCACCGGGGAGCTGTTTTTT
v_call: TRBV10-1; clone_size: once; j_call: TRBJ2-5; d_call: TRBD2; cdr3_aa: CASSESSGGETQYF; cdr3_nt: TGCGCCAGCAGTGAGAGTAGCGGGGGTGAGACCCAGTACTTC
v_call: TRBV7-7; clone_size: -; j_call: TRBJ1-2; d_call: TRBD1; cdr3_aa: CASSPRDRGVGHGYTF; cdr3_nt: TGTGCCAGCAGCCCACGGGACAGGGGAGTAGGACATGGCTACACCTTC
v_call: TRBV3-1/TRBV3-2; clone_size: -; j_call: TRBJ1-5; d_call: -; cdr3_aa: CDHQPQHF; cdr3_nt: TGTGACCATCAGCCCCAGCATTTT
v_call: TRBV21-1; clone_size: -; j_call: TRBJ1-2; d_call: -; cdr3_aa: CASSVLGGYTF; cdr3_nt: TGTGCCAGCAGCGTCTTAGGTGGCTACACCTTC
v_call: TRBV3-1/TRBV3-2; clone_size: -; j_call: TRBJ2-5; d_call: -; cdr3_aa: CASSRFGETQYF; cdr3_nt: TGTGCCAGCAGCCGATTTGGCGAGACCCAGTACTTC
v_call: TRBV9; clone_size: -; j_call: TRBJ1-5; d_call: TRBD1; cdr3_aa: CASSVGTGGGQPQHF; cdr3_nt: TGTGCCAGCAGCGTAGGGACAGGGGGAGGTCAGCCCCAGCATTTT
v_call: TRBV10-3; clone_size: -; j_call: TRBJ2-3; d_call: TRBD2; cdr3_aa: CAISRGGDTDTQYF; cdr3_nt: TGTGCCATCAGCCGGGGGGGGGACACAGATACGCAGTATTTT
v_call: TRBV3-1/TRBV3-2; clone_size: -; j_call: TRBJ1-1; d_call: -; cdr3_aa: CASSQGRGHTEAFF; cdr3_nt: TGTGCCAGCAGCCAGGGACGAGGGCACACTGAAGCTTTCTTT
v_call: TRBV6-6; clone_size: -; j_call: TRBJ2-7; d_call: -; cdr3_aa: CASSYSRDYEQYF; cdr3_nt: TGTGCCAGCAGTTACTCGAGGGACTACGAGCAGTACTTC
v_call: TRBV3-1/TRBV3-2; clone_size: -; j_call: TRBJ1-4; d_call: -; cdr3_aa: CASSQLRTGLEKLFF; cdr3_nt: TGTGCCAGCAGCCAATTAAGAACAGGGCTTGAAAAACTGTTTTTT
v_call: TRBV21-1; clone_size: -; j_call: TRBJ1-5; d_call: -; cdr3_aa: CASSNQRLGGSPQHF; cdr3_nt: TGTGCCAGCAGCAATCAGCGGCTAGGGGGGTCGCCCCAGCATTTT